These T cell receptor beta chains were read from a single sample in a study of blood T cell repertoires in COVID-19. Repertoires were generated with immunoSEQ multiplex PCR, while TCRdb's copy carries only in-frame clones and drops some. The sample records approximately 180,000 clones, about 88% being singletons. The material sequenced was peripheral blood. All receptors come from a man aged 35 to 55 with active or convalescent COVID-19. Each CDR3 is given with its conserved first and last residue. The D gene is left open where the match is weak. Expanded clones get a size class; other rows say once, few or many, or leave the size out.

DNA | CDR3 | J | size | V | D
TGTGCCAGCAGTATTGGACAGGGGGCGGGCTACACCTTC | CASSIGQGAGYTF | TRBJ1-2 | . | TRBV2 | TRBD1
TGTGCCAGTAGTCCCCAGGGGGGCGAGCAGTACTTC | CASSPQGGEQYF | TRBJ2-7 | . | TRBV19 | .
TGTGCCAGCAGCTTACCTATGCTCCGCTACGAGCAGTACTTC | CASSLPMLRYEQYF | TRBJ2-7 | once | TRBV7-2 | .
TGTGCCAGCAGCTTCCAGGGGGCTGAAGCTTTCTTT | CASSFQGAEAFF | TRBJ1-1 | . | TRBV7-9 | TRBD1
TGTGCCAGCAGTTCCACAGGGGACACTGAAGCTTTCTTT | CASSSTGDTEAFF | TRBJ1-1 | once | TRBV6-5 | TRBD1
TGTGCCAGTAGTGTACAGGGGAACAATCAGCCCCAGCATTTT | CASSVQGNNQPQHF | TRBJ1-5 | . | TRBV19 | TRBD1
TGTGCCAGCAGTTTAGACAGTAGAACTGAAGCTTTCTTT | CASSLDSRTEAFF | TRBJ1-1 | . | TRBV6-5 | .
TGTGCCAGCAGTGAGTGGGGGACAGAGTCGAACACCGGGGAGCTGTTTTTT | CASSEWGTESNTGELFF | TRBJ2-2 | . | TRBV2 | TRBD1
TGTGCCAGCAGCTCCAGACTAGCTTCCAATGAGCAGTTCTTC | CASSSRLASNEQFF | TRBJ2-1 | . | TRBV3-1/TRBV3-2 | TRBD2
TGTGCCAGCGGTGGGAGGGCGGAAACTATCTACAATGAGCAGTTCTTC | CASGGRAETIYNEQFF | TRBJ2-1 | once | TRBV11-3 | TRBD2
TGTGCCAGCCACAGGGGGCGGGGAGAGACCCAGTACTTC | CASHRGRGETQYF | TRBJ2-5 | . | TRBV7-9 | TRBD1
TGTGCCAGCAGTCCCCGAGTTGTAGGACTTGGCAATCAGCCCCAGCATTTT | CASSPRVVGLGNQPQHF | TRBJ1-5 | . | TRBV6-6 | .
TGTGCCAGCAGTTTAGGGGGGGTGCAGCCCCAGCATTTT | CASSLGGVQPQHF | TRBJ1-5 | once | TRBV12-3/TRBV12-4 | .
TGTGCCAGCAGTTTCGCCAGGGGGCACACTGAAGCTTTCTTT | CASSFARGHTEAFF | TRBJ1-1 | once | TRBV27 | TRBD1
TGTGCCAGTAGCCCCGGACAGGGAAGCAATCAGCCCCAGCATTTT | CASSPGQGSNQPQHF | TRBJ1-5 | . | TRBV19 | TRBD1
TGTGCCAGTGTCCAGGGTAACTATGGCTACACCTTC | CASVQGNYGYTF | TRBJ1-2 | . | TRBV19 | .
TGTGCCAGCAGCAATAAAACGACAGGGAGAGGGGCCAACGTCCTGACTTTC | CASSNKTTGRGANVLTF | TRBJ2-6 | . | TRBV7-9 | TRBD1
TGTGCCAGCAGCTCCCCCCCAGGGAACGAGCAGTACTTC | CASSSPPGNEQYF | TRBJ2-7 | . | TRBV7-9 | .
TGTGCCTACAGGGTTTCAACTAATGAAAAACTGTTTTTT | CAYRVSTNEKLFF | TRBJ1-4 | . | TRBV30 | .
TGTGCCAGCAGCGACAGGGGAAACACCATATATTTT | CASSDRGNTIYF | TRBJ1-3 | . | TRBV2 | .
TGCAGCGTTTCTGAGGCAGATACGCAGTATTTT | CSVSEADTQYF | TRBJ2-3 | . | TRBV29-1 | .
TGTGCCAGCAGTGGACAGGGGGTCCTTTCCTCCTACGAGCAGTACTTC | CASSGQGVLSSYEQYF | TRBJ2-7 | . | TRBV2 | TRBD1
TGTGCCTGGACCCTAAGACAGGATAACTATGGCTACACCTTC | CAWTLRQDNYGYTF | TRBJ1-2 | . | TRBV30 | .
TGTGCCATCTGTGCGGACAGGGTTTCGCCCCAGCATTTT | CAICADRVSPQHF | TRBJ1-5 | once | TRBV10-3 | TRBD1
TGCGCCAGCAGCTTTGGGAGGCCCACAGATACGCAGTATTTT | CASSFGRPTDTQYF | TRBJ2-3 | . | TRBV5-1 | .
TGTGCCACCAGCAGGGGAGGGACCTACGAGCAGTACTTC | CATSRGGTYEQYF | TRBJ2-7 | once | TRBV15 | TRBD2
TGCGCCAGCAGCAGAAAGACAGGGGTGTCCTACAATGAGCAGTTCTTC | CASSRKTGVSYNEQFF | TRBJ2-1 | once | TRBV5-1 | TRBD1
TGTGCCAGCAGCCAAACTAGCGGGAGGGACATTCAGTACTTC | CASSQTSGRDIQYF | TRBJ2-4 | once | TRBV7-2 | TRBD2
TGTGCCTGGGCCAAAGGAATACCGGGACAGGGTTACAATGAGCAGTTCTTC | CAWAKGIPGQGYNEQFF | TRBJ2-1 | . | TRBV30 | TRBD1
TGTGCCAGTACTCCCGGGGGAGTTGAAAAACTGTTTTTT | CASTPGGVEKLFF | TRBJ1-4 | . | TRBV19 | .
TGTGCCAGCACCCCGGCGGCATTGGGGCACAATGAGCAGTTCTTC | CASTPAALGHNEQFF | TRBJ2-1 | . | TRBV11-3 | .
TGTGCCAGTAGTGCCGGGGGACTAGCGGGAGCCTATGAGCAGTTCTTC | CASSAGGLAGAYEQFF | TRBJ2-1 | . | TRBV19 | TRBD2
TGTGCCACCAGTGCCCGGGACAGGGTCAAGTCAGCCTACGAGCAGTACTTC | CATSARDRVKSAYEQYF | TRBJ2-7 | . | TRBV24-1 | TRBD1
TGTGCCAGCACCCGACCGGGCACTGAAGCTTTCTTT | CASTRPGTEAFF | TRBJ1-1 | . | TRBV12-3/TRBV12-4 | .
TGTGCCAGCAGTCTGACGGGTGAGCAGTTCTTC | CASSLTGEQFF | TRBJ2-1 | . | TRBV27 | .
TGTGCCTGGCGTCCAGGGGACTATGGCTACACCTTC | CAWRPGDYGYTF | TRBJ1-2 | . | TRBV30 | .